Here is one TCR beta chain with its context. The Seattle patients, enrolled during active infection, were followed longitudinally. These data come from a study of blood T cell repertoires in COVID-19. Background on the study: There were acute and convalescent COVID-19 samples, and they came from the United States, Italy and Spain. Sample material is recorded as cDNA or gDNA derived from T cells, B-cell-depleted T cells, or PBMCs.

Under the authors' procedure: Estimates of nucleated cell counts were drawn from the amplification of reference gene primers. The protocol was immunoSEQ multiplex PCR, while the TCRdb copy is restricted to in-frame clones and leaves out a portion. That table is the source of V, J and clone size, and D and trimming were worked out from the DNA. The sample has nearly 350,000 clones, about 90% seen once; the top ten hold 6% to 7%. The sequence came from a woman aged 50 to 65 with COVID-19, enrolled during active disease. The sequencing input was peripheral blood.

This chain's CDR3 is CASSADRGLQETQYF. CDR3 nucleotides: TGTGCCAGCAGCGCCGACAGGGGACTCCAAGAGACCCAGTACTTC. The chain carries TRBV3-1 (or the pseudogene TRBV3-2) and TRBJ2-5; 8 bases are a match to TRBD1. From germline, CDR1 is LGHDT and CDR2 YNNKEL (reference sequence). The CDR3 sequence is 15 residues long. V trimming: 5 bases; J trimming: 1 base; junction bases outside the gene matches: 6.